This is a list of T cell receptor beta chains from one sample in a study of T cell responses to AZD1222 COVID-19 vaccine. Some clones are missing from TCRdb's copy, which holds only in-frame ones; the method was immunoSEQ multiplex PCR. The sample carries roughly 91,000 clones, about nine tenths recorded once. The sequencing used peripheral blood, collected on day 0 of AZD1222 vaccination. These receptors all stem from an adult in good health. CDR3s include the opening cysteine and the closing phenylalanine or tryptophan.

>TRBV24-1|TRBJ1-5
CATSDPDQPQHF
>TRBV5-5|TRBJ2-7
CASSLGTVYEQYF
>TRBV27|TRBJ2-7
CASSTNREYEQYF
>TRBV4-1|TRBJ1-4
CASSRPNEKLFF
>TRBV6-5|TRBJ2-1
CASSYPGYNEQFF
>TRBV7-3|TRBJ1-1
CASSKGHANTEAFF
>TRBV29-1|TRBJ1-1
CSVKWPGVAEAFF
>TRBV9|TRBJ1-5
CASSVDAGANQPQHF
>TRBV3-1/TRBV3-2|TRBJ1-1
CASSPTTMNTEAFF
>TRBV10-1|TRBJ2-3
CASGRNRGKDTDTQYF
>TRBV5-4|TRBJ1-2
CASSPLGGGREVGYTF
>TRBV6-1|TRBJ2-7
CASSEYDGGLYEQYF
>TRBV30|TRBJ1-5
CAWSVQGDQPQHF
>TRBV20-1|TRBJ2-1
CSASRTSGSVDEQFF
>TRBV19|TRBJ2-2
CASSRRSGSGTGELFF
>TRBV27|TRBJ2-7
CASSSLGPYEQYF
>TRBV27|TRBJ2-7
CASSKAPGQALYEQYF
>TRBV28|TRBJ2-7
CASSAQVKAFYEQYF
>TRBV9|TRBJ2-2
CASSAQGRGYTGELFF
>TRBV29-1|TRBJ1-1
CSVRQDRATEAFF
>TRBV28|TRBJ2-3
CASTLAGERDTQYF
>TRBV28|TRBJ2-6
CASRQQGVAGANVLTF
>TRBV6-5|TRBJ2-7
CATDILEQYF
>TRBV4-1|TRBJ2-1
CASSGGGAYNEQFF
>TRBV7-3|TRBJ1-1
CASSSPNTEAFF
>TRBV5-1|TRBJ2-3
CASSLEIAGSTRTDTQYF
>TRBV6-5|TRBJ1-4
CASSHGTSTNEKLFF
>TRBV3-1/TRBV3-2|TRBJ2-7
CASSQGQSSYEQYF
>TRBV4-1|TRBJ2-1
CASSPTLAGGQNEQFF
>TRBV9|TRBJ2-5
CASSVQGGGETQYF
>TRBV10-3|TRBJ1-1
CAISQGGEAFF
>TRBV14|TRBJ2-1
CASSEDPYNEQFF
>TRBV28|TRBJ2-1
CASSSYSRDRGRMAGIYNEQFF
>TRBV3-1/TRBV3-2|TRBJ1-4
CASSQVMRVAEKLFF
>TRBV5-1|TRBJ2-7
CASSLAGGAYEQYF
>TRBV5-1|TRBJ1-4
CASSPQGAVEKLFF
>TRBV28|TRBJ1-5
CASSPIDRLSNQPQHF
>TRBV5-1|TRBJ2-7
CASSPEGGVSYEQYF
>TRBV28|TRBJ1-2
CASSSGQDGYYGYTF
>TRBV6-5|TRBJ1-1
CASSYSLMGPAEAFF
>TRBV7-2|TRBJ1-5
CASSFPGPNNQPQHF
>TRBV28|TRBJ2-6
CASIDSPFGANVLTF
>TRBV7-8|TRBJ2-7
CASSSPREASSYEQYF
>TRBV25-1|TRBJ2-1
CASSLGLNEQFF
>TRBV24-1|TRBJ2-3
CATKSESTDTQYF
>TRBV28|TRBJ1-1
CASSLGPGPNTEAFF
>TRBV6-5|TRBJ1-2
CASSPFGTGTLGYTF
>TRBV3-1/TRBV3-2|TRBJ2-7
CASSLIDEQYF
>TRBV12-1|TRBJ1-3
CASSRGRKIGNTIYF
>TRBV4-1|TRBJ1-3
CASSQDWESNTIYF
>TRBV6-1|TRBJ2-3
CASSEALAGTDTQYF
>TRBV10-3|TRBJ2-5
CASRGPPQETQYF
>TRBV27|TRBJ2-7
CASSLFGSSYEQYF